This T cell receptor beta chain was sequenced for a study of CD4 T cells in relation to SARS-CoV-2 and coronaviruses (dated by TCRdb to 2020 to 2023). Regarding the research as a whole: In the ViraFEST assay, PBMCs were cultured with antigen for less than 11 days, after which TCR beta CDR3s were sequenced to identify clonal expansions specific to the antigen. An HIV-1 Nef peptide pool or a no-peptide culture served as the negative reference condition. Shared crossreactive spike epitopes were mapped to their HLA restriction using patient-derived lymphoblastoid cell lines. At the level of individual TCR clonotypes, the study evaluated whether memory CD4+ T cells crossreact between the spike proteins of SARS-CoV-2 and those of common cold coronaviruses. Samples from a few pre-COVID donors and the naive versus memory experiments were sequenced with the Adaptive Biotechnologies TCR-sequencing kit; other data were Illumina-based. Expansion assays from other donors in the study were sequenced with a different, Illumina-based TCR-beta assay. Points the paper makes about the study in general: Crossreactivity analysis was centred on spike protein, so crossreactivity against other viral proteins was not assessed. The study was limited by small numbers of patients and tested TCRs. In about 60% of donors, memory CD4+ clonotypes turned up that crossrecognized SARS-CoV-2 and at least one common cold coronavirus spike. Because no donor provided both pre-pandemic and post-infection samples, tracing the source of pre-existing responses was limited. Compared with monoreactive clones, crossreactive clones had significantly weaker SARS-CoV-2-driven expansion, a result consistent with antigenic imprinting.

The germline V gene gives CDR1 as SGHTA and CDR2 as FQGNSA. Deletion took 0 bases off V and 7 bases off J, with a span of 12 bases between the germline ends. The CDR3 numbers 14 residues from cysteine through phenylalanine. Just the 42-base CDR3 DNA is kept, in frame starting at base 1. The library came from the immunoSEQ multiplex PCR assay. In the original analysis: Preprocessing removed nonproductive sequences and CDR3s not starting with C, not ending with F or W, or shorter than 7 amino acids. Antigen-specific clonotypes were called with the MANAFEST web app, based on expansion relative to reference and other culture wells. To be counted as positive, a clone had to show significant expansion compared with the reference culture, at an FDR below 0.05, in 2 of 3 replicate wells. To be called positive, a clone also had to show significant expansion compared with every other tandem well and an odds ratio greater than 5. CDR3 homology was measured as pairwise Levenshtein distance, computed with the stringdist R package after trimming three terminal residues from each end. This is the immuneACCESS table as TCRdb keeps it, with only in-frame sequences that have V and J called. A part of the clones is gone; compared with another copy, unresolved V genes explain less than half, and the rest is unexplained. D and trimming come from the DNA, and the V and J calls and clone size come from that table. This sample lists 20,000 to 25,000 clones; about two thirds were detected once. The top ten hold about 17% of the sample.

CD4+ T cells from unexposed donors were collected before the COVID-19 pandemic (2011-2018). Following 10 days of culture, the EasySep CD4+ T cell isolation kit was used to isolate CD4+ T cells. As cell number allowed, CD4+ T cells from unexposed donors were tested for reactivity to SARS-CoV-2 S and N and to four common cold coronavirus spike pools. Around 1.9 million PBMCs per well were cultured in IMDM with approximately 4.5% human AB serum and around 10 IU/ml IL-2. Half of the culture medium was replaced with fresh IL-2-containing medium on days 3 and 7. Triplicate replicate wells were generally used for each peptide culture condition. The leukapheresis product for the unexposed donors was obtained through commercial purchase. Ficoll-Paque PLUS gradient centrifugation was used to isolate PBMCs from leukapheresis product or whole blood. PBMCs were either cryopreserved at -140 degrees C or used fresh in the expansion assay. The QIAamp Micro DNA Kit was used to extract genomic DNA from the CD4+ T cells.

As for this clone: Its cognate antigen has yet to be identified. There are no base qualities to consult, and no much larger clone falls within one base.

The specimen sequenced was CD4+ T cells from PBMCs, cultured in vitro. The chain joins TRBV7-2 to TRBJ1-2, with a weak D call of TRBD1 (5 bases match). The TCR sequence derives from a human donor in good health. At the DNA level, the sequence is TGTGCCAGCAGCTTAGCGTCAGGGCGAGGTGGCTACACCTTC. This encodes CASSLASGRGGYTF.